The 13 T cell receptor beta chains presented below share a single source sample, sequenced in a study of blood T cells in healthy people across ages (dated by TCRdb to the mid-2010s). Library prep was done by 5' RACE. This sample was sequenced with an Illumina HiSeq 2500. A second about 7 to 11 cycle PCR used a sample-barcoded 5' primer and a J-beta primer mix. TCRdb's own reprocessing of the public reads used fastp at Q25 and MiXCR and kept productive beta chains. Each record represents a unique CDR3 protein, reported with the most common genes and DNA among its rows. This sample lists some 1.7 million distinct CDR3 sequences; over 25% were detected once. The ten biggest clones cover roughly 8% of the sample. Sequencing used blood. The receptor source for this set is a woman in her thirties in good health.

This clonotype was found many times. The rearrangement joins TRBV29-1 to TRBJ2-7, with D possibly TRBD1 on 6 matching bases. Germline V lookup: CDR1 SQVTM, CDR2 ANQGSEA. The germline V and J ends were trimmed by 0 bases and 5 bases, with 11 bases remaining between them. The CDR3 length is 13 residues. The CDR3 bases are TGCAGCGTTGAAGATTCAGGGGCCCACGAGCAGTACTTC. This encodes CSVEDSGAHEQYF.

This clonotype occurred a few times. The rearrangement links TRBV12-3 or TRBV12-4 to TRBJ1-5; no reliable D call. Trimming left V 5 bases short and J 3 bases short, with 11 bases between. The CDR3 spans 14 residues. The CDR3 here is CASSLGLFNQPQHF. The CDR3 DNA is TGTGCCAGCAGTCTAGGCCTTTTCAATCAGCCCCAGCATTTT.

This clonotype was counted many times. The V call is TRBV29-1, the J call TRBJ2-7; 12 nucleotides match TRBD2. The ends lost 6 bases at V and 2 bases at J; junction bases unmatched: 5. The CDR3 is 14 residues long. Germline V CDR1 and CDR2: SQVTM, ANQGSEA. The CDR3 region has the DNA TGCAGCGTAGAAACTAGCGGGGGGACCTACGAGCAGTACTTC. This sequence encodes CSVETSGGTYEQYF.

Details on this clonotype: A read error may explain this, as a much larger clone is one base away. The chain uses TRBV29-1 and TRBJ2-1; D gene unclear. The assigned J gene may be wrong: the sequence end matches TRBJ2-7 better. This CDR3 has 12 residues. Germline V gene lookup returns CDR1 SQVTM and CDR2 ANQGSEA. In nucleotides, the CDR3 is TGCAGCGTTGAAAACGTTTACAATGAGCAGTACTTC. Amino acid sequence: CSVENVYNEQYF.

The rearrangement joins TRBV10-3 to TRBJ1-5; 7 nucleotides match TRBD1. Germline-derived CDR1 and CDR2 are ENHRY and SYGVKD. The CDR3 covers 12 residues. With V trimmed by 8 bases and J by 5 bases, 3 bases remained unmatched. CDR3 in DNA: TGTGCCATCGGGACAGACGATCAGCCCCAGCATTTT. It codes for CAIGTDDQPQHF.

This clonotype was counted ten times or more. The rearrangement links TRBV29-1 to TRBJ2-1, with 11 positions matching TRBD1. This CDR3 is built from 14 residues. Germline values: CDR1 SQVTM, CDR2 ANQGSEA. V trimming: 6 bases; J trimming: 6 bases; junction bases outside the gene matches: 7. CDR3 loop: CSVALGTGGNEQFF. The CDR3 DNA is TGCAGCGTGGCTCTGGGGACAGGGGGCAATGAGCAGTTCTTC.

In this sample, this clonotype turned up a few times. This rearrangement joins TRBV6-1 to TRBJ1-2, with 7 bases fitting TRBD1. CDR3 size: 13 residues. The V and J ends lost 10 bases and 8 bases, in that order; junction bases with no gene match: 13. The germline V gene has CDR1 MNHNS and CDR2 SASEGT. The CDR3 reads CATHASGTDGYTF. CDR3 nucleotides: TGTGCCACCCATGCCTCCGGGACAGACGGCTACACCTTC.

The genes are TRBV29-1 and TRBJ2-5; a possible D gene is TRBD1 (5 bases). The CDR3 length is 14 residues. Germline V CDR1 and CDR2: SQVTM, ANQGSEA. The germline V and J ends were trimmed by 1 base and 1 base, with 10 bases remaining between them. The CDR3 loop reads CSVEGARAQETQYF. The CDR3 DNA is TGCAGCGTTGAAGGGGCCAGGGCCCAAGAGACCCAGTACTTC.

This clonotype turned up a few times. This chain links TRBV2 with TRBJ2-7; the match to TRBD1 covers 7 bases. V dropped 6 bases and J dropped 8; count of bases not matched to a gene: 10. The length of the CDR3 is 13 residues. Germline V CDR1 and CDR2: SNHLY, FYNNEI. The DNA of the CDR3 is TGTGCCAGCAGCCCTGGACAGACAGGGAAGCAGTACTTC. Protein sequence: CASSPGQTGKQYF.

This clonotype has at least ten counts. This CDR3 reads CASRQDFGYGYTF. The CDR3 nucleotides read TGCGCCAGCAGGCAGGACTTTGGCTATGGCTACACCTTC. The chain links TRBV5-1 to TRBJ1-2, with D unclear. CDR1 and CDR2 from the germline V gene are SGHRS and YFSETQ. V was cut by 5 bases and J by 4 bases, with 12 bases left in between. The CDR3 contains 13 residues.

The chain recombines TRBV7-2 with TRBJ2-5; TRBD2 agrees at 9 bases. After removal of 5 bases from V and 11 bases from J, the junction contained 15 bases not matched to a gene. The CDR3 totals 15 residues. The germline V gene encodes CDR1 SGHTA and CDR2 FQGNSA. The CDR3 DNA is TGTGCCAGCAGCCCTATAGCGGGGGCGCCCGCTGAGCAGTACTTC. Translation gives CASSPIAGAPAEQYF.

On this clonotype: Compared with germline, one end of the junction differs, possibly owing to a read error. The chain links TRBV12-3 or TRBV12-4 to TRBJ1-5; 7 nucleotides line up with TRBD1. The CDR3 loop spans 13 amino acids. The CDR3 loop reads CVSSDRESQPQHF. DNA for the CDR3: TGTGTCAGCAGTGACAGGGAAAGTCAGCCCCAGCATTTT.

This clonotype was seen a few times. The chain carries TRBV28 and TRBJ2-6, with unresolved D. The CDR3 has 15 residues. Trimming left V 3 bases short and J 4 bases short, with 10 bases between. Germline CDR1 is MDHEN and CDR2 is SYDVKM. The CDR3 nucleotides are TGTGCCAGCAGTTTCGGGTTTACCGGGGCCAACGTCCTGACTTTC. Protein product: CASSFGFTGANVLTF. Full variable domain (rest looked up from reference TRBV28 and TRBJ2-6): DVKVTQSSRYLVKRTGEKVFLECVQDMDHENMFWYRQDPGLGLRLIYFSYDVKMKEKGDIPEGYSVSREKKERFSLILESASTNQTSMYLCASSFGFTGANVLTFGAGSRLTVL.